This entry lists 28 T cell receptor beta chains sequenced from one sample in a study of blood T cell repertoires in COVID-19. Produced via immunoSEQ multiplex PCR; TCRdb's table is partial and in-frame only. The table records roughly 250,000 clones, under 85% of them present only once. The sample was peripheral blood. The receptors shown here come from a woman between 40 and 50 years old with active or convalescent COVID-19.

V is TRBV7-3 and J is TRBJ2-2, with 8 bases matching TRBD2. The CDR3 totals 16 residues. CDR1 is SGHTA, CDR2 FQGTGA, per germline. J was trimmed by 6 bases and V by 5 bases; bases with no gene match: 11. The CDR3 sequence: CASSLAPGGAAGELFF. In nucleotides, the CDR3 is TGTGCCAGCAGCCTGGCCCCCGGGGGGGCAGCCGGGGAGCTGTTTTTT.

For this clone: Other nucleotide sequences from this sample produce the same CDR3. CDR3 DNA: TGTGCCAGCAGCGGAGGGGGAGCCAAAAACATTCAGTACTTC. Its protein product is CASSGGGAKNIQYF. This chain connects TRBV9 to TRBJ2-4; weak D call: TRBD1 (6 bases). The length of the CDR3 is 14 residues. Germline lookup yields CDR1 SGDLS and CDR2 YYNGEE. Deletions cut 3 bases from V and 0 bases from J, with 7 bases between.

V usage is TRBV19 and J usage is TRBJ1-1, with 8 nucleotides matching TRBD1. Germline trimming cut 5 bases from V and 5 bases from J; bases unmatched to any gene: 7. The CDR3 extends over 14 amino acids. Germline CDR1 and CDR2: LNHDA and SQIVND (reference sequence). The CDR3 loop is CASSPTGGVTEAFF. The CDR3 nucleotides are TGTGCCAGTAGTCCCACAGGGGGGGTGACTGAAGCTTTCTTT. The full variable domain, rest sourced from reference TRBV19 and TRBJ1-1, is DGGITQSPKYLFRKEGQNVTLSCEQNLNHDAMYWYRQDPGQGLRLIYYSQIVNDFQKGDIAEGYSVSREKKESFPLTVTSAQKNPTAFYLCASSPTGGVTEAFFGQGTRLTVV.

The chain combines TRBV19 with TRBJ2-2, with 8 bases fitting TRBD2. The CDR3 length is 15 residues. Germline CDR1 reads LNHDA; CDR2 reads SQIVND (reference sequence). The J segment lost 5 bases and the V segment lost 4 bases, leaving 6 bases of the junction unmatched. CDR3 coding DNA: TGTGCCAGTAGTACCTCAGCGGGGGCGACCGGGGAGCTGTTTTTT. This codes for CASSTSAGATGELFF.

CDR3 bases: TGTGCCAGCAAAACAGGGGAAATACCTGAAGCTTTCTTT. The encoded protein is CASKTGEIPEAFF. The chain recombines TRBV6-5 with TRBJ1-1; 7 nucleotides line up with TRBD1. Trimming took 7 bases from V and 6 from J; bases not matched to a gene: 8. The CDR3 length is 13 residues. Germline V lookup: CDR1 MNHEY, CDR2 SVGAGI.

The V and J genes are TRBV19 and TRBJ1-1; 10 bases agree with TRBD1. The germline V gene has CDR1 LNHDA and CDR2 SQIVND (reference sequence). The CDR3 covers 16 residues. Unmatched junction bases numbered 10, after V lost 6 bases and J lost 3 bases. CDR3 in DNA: TGTGCCAGTAGAAGGACAGGGGGAGGGTTTTACACTGAAGCTTTCTTT. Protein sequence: CASRRTGGGFYTEAFF. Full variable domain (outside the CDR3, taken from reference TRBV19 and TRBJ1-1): DGGITQSPKYLFRKEGQNVTLSCEQNLNHDAMYWYRQDPGQGLRLIYYSQIVNDFQKGDIAEGYSVSREKKESFPLTVTSAQKNPTAFYLCASRRTGGGFYTEAFFGQGTRLTVV.

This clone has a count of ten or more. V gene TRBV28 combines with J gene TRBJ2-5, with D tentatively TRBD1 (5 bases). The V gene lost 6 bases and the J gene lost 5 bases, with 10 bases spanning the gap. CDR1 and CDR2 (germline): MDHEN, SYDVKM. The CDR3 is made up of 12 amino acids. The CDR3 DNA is TGTGCCAGCAGACCCCCAGGGGAGACCCAGTACTTC. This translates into CASRPPGETQYF.

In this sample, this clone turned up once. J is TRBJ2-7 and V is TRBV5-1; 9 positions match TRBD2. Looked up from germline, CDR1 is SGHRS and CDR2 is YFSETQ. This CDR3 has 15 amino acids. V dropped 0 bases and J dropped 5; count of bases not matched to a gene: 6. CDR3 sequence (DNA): TGCGCCAGCAGCTTGGCCGGGACTAGCTACGACGAGCAGTACTTC. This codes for CASSLAGTSYDEQYF.

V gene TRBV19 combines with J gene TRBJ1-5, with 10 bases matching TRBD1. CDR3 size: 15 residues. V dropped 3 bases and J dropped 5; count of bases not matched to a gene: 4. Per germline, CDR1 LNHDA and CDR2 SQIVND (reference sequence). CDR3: CASSISGQGYQPQHF. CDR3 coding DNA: TGTGCCAGTAGTATCTCGGGACAGGGGTATCAGCCCCAGCATTTT.

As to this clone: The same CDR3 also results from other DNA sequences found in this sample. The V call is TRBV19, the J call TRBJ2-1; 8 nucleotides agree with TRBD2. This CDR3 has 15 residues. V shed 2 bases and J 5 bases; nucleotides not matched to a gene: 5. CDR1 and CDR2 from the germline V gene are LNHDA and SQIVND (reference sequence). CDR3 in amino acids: CASSISGGNNNEQFF. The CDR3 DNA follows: TGTGCCAGTAGTATAAGCGGGGGAAACAACAATGAGCAGTTCTTC.

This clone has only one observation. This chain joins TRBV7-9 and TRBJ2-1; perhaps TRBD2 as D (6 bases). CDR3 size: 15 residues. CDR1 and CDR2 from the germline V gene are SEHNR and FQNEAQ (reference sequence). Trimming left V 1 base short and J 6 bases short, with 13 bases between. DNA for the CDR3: TGTGCCAGCAGCTTAGGGAGGGGTGGGTTCAATGAGCAGTTCTTC. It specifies CASSLGRGGFNEQFF.

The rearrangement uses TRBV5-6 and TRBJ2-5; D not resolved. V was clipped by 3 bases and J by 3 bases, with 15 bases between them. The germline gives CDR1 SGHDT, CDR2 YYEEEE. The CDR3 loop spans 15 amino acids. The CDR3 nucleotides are TGTGCCAGCAGCTACCTCGCGAGGTTGGAAGAGACCCAGTACTTC. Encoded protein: CASSYLARLEETQYF.

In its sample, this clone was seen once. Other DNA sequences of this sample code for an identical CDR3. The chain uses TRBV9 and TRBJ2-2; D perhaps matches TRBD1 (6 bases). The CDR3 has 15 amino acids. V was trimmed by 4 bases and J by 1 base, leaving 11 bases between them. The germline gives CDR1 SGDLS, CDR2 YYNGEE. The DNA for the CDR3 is TGTGCCAGCAGCTTACAGGGTGGGAACACCGGGGAGCTGTTTTTT. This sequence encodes CASSLQGGNTGELFF.

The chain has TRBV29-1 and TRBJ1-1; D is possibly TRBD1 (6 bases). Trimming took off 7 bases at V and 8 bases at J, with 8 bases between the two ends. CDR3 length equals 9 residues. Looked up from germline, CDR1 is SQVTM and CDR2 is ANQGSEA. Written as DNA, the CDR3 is TGCAGCGCGGGGGCAGAAGCTTTCTTT. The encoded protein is CSAGAEAFF.

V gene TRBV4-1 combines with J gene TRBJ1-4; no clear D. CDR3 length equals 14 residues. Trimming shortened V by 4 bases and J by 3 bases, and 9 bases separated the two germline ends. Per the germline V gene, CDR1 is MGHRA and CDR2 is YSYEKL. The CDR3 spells CASSPGFANEKLFF. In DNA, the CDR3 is TGCGCCAGCAGCCCGGGGTTCGCTAATGAAAAACTGTTTTTT.

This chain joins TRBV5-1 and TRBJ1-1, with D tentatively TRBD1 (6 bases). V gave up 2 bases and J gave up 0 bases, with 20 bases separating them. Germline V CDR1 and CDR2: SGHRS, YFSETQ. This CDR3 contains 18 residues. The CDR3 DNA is TGCGCCAGCAGCTTCGAGCAGGGGTTAAGCCTTATGAACACTGAAGCTTTCTTT. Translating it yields CASSFEQGLSLMNTEAFF. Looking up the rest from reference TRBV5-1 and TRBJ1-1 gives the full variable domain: KAGVTQTPRYLIKTRGQQVTLSCSPISGHRSVSWYQQTPGQGLQFLFEYFSETQRNKGNFPGRFSGRQFSNSRSEMNVSTLELGDSALYLCASSFEQGLSLMNTEAFFGQGTRLTVV.

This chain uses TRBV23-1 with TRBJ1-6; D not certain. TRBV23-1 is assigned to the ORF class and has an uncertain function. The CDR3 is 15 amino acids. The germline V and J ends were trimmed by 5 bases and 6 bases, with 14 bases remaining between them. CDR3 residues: CASSSPPGGNSPLHF. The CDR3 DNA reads TGCGCCAGCAGTTCACCCCCGGGAGGTAATTCACCCCTCCACTTT.

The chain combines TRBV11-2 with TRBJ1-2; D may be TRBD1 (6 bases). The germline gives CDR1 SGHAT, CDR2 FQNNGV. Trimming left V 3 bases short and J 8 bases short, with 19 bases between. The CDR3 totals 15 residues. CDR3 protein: CASSLGVRGLGGYTF. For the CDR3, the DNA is TGTGCCAGCAGCTTGGGTGTCAGGGGTTTAGGAGGCTACACCTTC.

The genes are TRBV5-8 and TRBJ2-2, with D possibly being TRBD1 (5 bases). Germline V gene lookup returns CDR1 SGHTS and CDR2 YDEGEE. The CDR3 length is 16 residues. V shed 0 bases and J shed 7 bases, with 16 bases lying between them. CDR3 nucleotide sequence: TGTGCCAGCAGCTTGGCCCCGGACAAGGGGAACGGGGAGCTGTTTTTT. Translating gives CASSLAPDKGNGELFF. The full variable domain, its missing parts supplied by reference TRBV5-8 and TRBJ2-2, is EAGVTQSPTHLIKTRGQQATLRCSPISGHTSVYWYQQALGLGLQFLLWYDEGEERNRGNFPPRFSGRQFPNYSSELNVNALELEDSALYLCASSLAPDKGNGELFFGEGSRLTVL.

CDR3 sequence reads: CASSFDGSGYGYTF. The CDR3 DNA reads TGTGCCAGCAGCTTCGATGGAAGCGGGTATGGCTACACCTTC. The chain links TRBV9 to TRBJ1-2, with D unresolved. Germline-derived CDR1 and CDR2 are SGDLS and YYNGEE. This CDR3 contains 14 residues. V was pared by 4 bases and J by 5 bases, with 15 bases between.

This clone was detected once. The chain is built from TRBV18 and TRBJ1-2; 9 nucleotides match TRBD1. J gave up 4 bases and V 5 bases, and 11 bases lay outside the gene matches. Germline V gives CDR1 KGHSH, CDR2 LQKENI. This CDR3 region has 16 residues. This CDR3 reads CASSSSEDRGFYGYTF. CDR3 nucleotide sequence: TGTGCCAGCTCAAGCAGTGAGGACAGGGGATTCTATGGCTACACCTTC.

CDR3 sequence reads: CATSDSGGSYNEQFF. The CDR3 region has the DNA TGTGCCACCAGTGATTCGGGGGGATCCTACAATGAGCAGTTCTTC. This chain links TRBV24-1 with TRBJ2-1, with 7 bases aligning to TRBD2. This CDR3 is built from 15 residues. CDR1 KGHDR and CDR2 SFDVKD come from the germline V gene. Trimming removed 2 bases from V and 1 base from J; junction bases left unmatched: 1.

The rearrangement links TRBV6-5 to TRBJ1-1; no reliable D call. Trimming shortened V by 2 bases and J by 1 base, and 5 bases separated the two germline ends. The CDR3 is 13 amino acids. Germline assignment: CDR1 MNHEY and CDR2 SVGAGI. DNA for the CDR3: TGTGCCAGCAGTTACCTGAGGAACACTGAAGCTTTCTTT. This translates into CASSYLRNTEAFF.

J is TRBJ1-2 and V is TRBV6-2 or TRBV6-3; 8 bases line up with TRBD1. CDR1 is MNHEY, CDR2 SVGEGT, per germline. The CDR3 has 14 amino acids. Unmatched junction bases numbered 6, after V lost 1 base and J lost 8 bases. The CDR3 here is CASSYFRGQDGYTF. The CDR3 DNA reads TGTGCCAGCAGTTACTTCAGGGGGCAGGACGGCTACACCTTC.

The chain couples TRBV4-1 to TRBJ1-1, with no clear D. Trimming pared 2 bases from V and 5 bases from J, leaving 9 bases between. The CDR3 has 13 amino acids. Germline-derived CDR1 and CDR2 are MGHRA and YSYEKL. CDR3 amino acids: CASSQLAGTEAFF. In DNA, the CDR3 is TGCGCCAGCAGCCAACTCGCCGGTACTGAAGCTTTCTTT.

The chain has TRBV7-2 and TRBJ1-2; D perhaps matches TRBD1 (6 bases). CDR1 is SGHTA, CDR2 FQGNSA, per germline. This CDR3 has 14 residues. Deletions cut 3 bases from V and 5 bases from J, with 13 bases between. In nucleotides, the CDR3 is TGTGCCAGCAGCTTCACCGGGGGGGCTTATGGCTACACCTTC. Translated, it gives CASSFTGGAYGYTF.

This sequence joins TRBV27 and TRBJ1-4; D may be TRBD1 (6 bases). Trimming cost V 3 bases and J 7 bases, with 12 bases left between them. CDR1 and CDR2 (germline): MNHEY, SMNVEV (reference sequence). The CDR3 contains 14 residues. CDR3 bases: TGTGCCAGCAGTTTGGGCCAGGGGTTTGAAAAACTGTTTTTT. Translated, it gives CASSLGQGFEKLFF. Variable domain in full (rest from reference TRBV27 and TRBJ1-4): EAQVTQNPRYLITVTGKKLTVTCSQNMNHEYMSWYRQDPGLGLRQIYYSMNVEVTDKGDVPEGYKVSRKEKRNFPLILESPSPNQTSLYFCASSLGQGFEKLFFGSGTQLSVL.

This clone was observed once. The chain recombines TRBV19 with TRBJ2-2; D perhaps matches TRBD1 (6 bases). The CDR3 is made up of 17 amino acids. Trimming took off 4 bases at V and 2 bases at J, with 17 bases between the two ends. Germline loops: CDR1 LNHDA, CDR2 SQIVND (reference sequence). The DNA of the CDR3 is TGTGCCAGTAGTACCCGGCCCGGACAGAGAAACACCGGGGAGCTGTTTTTT. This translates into CASSTRPGQRNTGELFF.